The next 32 T cell receptor beta chains were all read from a single sample in a study of Graves' ophthalmopathy and Graves' hyperthyroidism listed by TCRdb under 2018. Sequenced using an Illumina HiSeq 2000. For repertoire sequencing, the TCR beta CDR3 regions were amplified from RNA transcripts. A first-round RT-PCR used HTBI primers with the Qiagen OneStep RT-PCR kit, followed by a second-round multiplex PCR, size selection and purification. In-frame beta chains were kept once TCRdb had trimmed the public reads at Q25 with fastp and called clones with MiXCR. One record per CDR3 amino acid sequence lists the most common genes and DNA. The sample table contains around 1.1 million distinct CDR3 sequences; only one count was recorded for roughly 35% of them. Clones ranked in the top ten supply 8.5% to 14% of the sample. Sequencing used peripheral blood or thyroid tissue (not recorded which). These receptors were obtained from an adult man with Graves' hyperthyroidism.

This clonotype was seen at least ten times. The chain recombines TRBV5-1 with TRBJ2-5, with unresolved D. Germline-derived CDR1 and CDR2 are SGHRS and YFSETQ. V lost 4 bases and J lost 2, with 12 bases in between. The CDR3 sequence is 14 residues long. This chain's CDR3 is CASSPSLLQETQYF. The CDR3 bases are TGCGCCAGCAGCCCCAGCCTCTTACAAGAGACCCAGTACTTC.

In this sample, this clonotype turned up many times. The V call is TRBV9, the J call TRBJ1-6, with 8 bases aligning to TRBD1. The trim removed 6 bases at V and 7 bases at J, leaving 6 bases unmatched. This CDR3 region has 14 residues. Germline V CDR1 and CDR2: SGDLS, YYNGEE. The chain's CDR3 is CASTPGQENSPLHF. The CDR3, as DNA: TGTGCCAGCACCCCGGGACAGGAGAATTCACCCCTCCACTTT.

Concerning this clonotype itself: One end of the junction is discordant with germline, which a read error may explain. This chain connects TRBV7-2 to TRBJ2-6, with TRBD2 identical over 11 bases. This CDR3 spans 15 amino acids. The V gene's germline CDR1 is SGHTA and CDR2 FQGNSA. CDR3 DNA: TGTGCCAGCAGCTTAGAACTAGCGGGGGCCTACGTCCTGACTTTC. This sequence encodes CASSLELAGAYVLTF.

Ten or more counts support this clonotype. The J gene is TRBJ1-1, the V gene TRBV29-1, with 9 bases matching TRBD1. The CDR3 has 16 residues. V shed 4 bases, J shed 3 bases, and the junction held 12 bases outside the gene matches. Germline-derived CDR1 and CDR2 are SQVTM and ANQGSEA. The CDR3 DNA follows: TGCAGCGTTGCGACCGGGACAGGGATGGGGTACACTGAAGCTTTCTTT. Amino acids: CSVATGTGMGYTEAFF.

This clonotype was seen ten or more times. The genes are TRBV29-1 and TRBJ2-5; no firm D call. The CDR3 runs to 13 residues. Germline values: CDR1 SQVTM, CDR2 ANQGSEA. Between the trimmed V and J ends, which lost 7 bases and 5 bases, there was a span of 17 bases. The CDR3 spells CSGTGPTVETQYF. CDR3 coding DNA: TGCAGCGGAACCGGGCCTACTGTGGAGACCCAGTACTTC.

The table lists this clonotype with many counts. V gene TRBV29-1 combines with J gene TRBJ1-2; 10 bases map to TRBD1. The CDR3 consists of 13 residues. The V and J ends lost 4 bases and 4 bases, in that order; junction bases with no gene match: 3. Per germline, CDR1 SQVTM and CDR2 ANQGSEA. The CDR3 protein is CSVVTGGGYGYTF. For the CDR3, the DNA is TGCAGCGTTGTGACAGGGGGCGGCTATGGCTACACCTTC.

The genes are TRBV25-1 and TRBJ1-5, with a possible D match to TRBD1 (6 bases). V lost 3 bases and J 4 bases, leaving 13 bases between the germline ends. Per germline, CDR1 MGHDK and CDR2 SYGVNS. This CDR3 is built from 15 residues. CDR3 nucleotides: TGTGCCAGCAGTGACTCCGCTCAGGGGAATCAGCCCCAGCATTTT. It codes for CASSDSAQGNQPQHF.

This clonotype was seen a few times. V is TRBV3-1 and J is TRBJ2-5; TRBD1 matches at 8 bases. The CDR3 has 17 residues. V lost 0 bases, J lost 5 bases, and 11 bases stayed unmatched. Germline lookup yields CDR1 LGHDT and CDR2 YNNKEL (reference sequence). The DNA of the CDR3 is TGTGCCAGCAGCCAAGACTTGAGGGACGGGGACAGGGAGACCCAGTACTTC. Residues: CASSQDLRDGDRETQYF.

With respect to this clonotype: The CDR3 end shows no conserved phenylalanine or tryptophan, and so a read error is likely. The DNA is left out, because the CDR3 cannot be placed on it with certainty; the CDR3 is given as TCRdb lists it. The chain recombines TRBV7-2 with TRBJ2-7; TRBD2 was called by the table and not checked on the DNA. From its first to its last residue, the CDR3 has 10 amino acids. Germline V gene data show CDR1 as SGHTA and CDR2 as FQGNSA. The CDR3 sequence is CASSQEWASG.

This rearrangement joins TRBV10-3 to TRBJ2-2; D is perhaps TRBD1 or TRBD2 (6 bases each). CDR1 and CDR2 from the germline V gene are ENHRY and SYGVKD. The CDR3 has 16 amino acids. V was cut by 3 bases and J by 7 bases, with 18 bases left in between. CDR3 region: CAISDWGAGDIGELFF. The CDR3 DNA follows: TGTGCCATCAGTGACTGGGGGGCTGGAGATATCGGGGAGCTGTTTTTT.

This clonotype was seen ten or more times. J is TRBJ2-7 and V is TRBV2; D gene uncertain. Trimming took 3 bases from V and 4 from J, leaving 10 bases between them. CDR1 SNHLY and CDR2 FYNNEI come from the germline V gene. This CDR3 contains 13 residues. In DNA form, the CDR3 reads TGTGCCAGCAGTGAGGGCAGATTTTACGAGCAGTACTTC. This gives the protein CASSEGRFYEQYF.

This clonotype was seen only a few times. The chain joins TRBV6-2 or TRBV6-3 to TRBJ1-5; a possible D gene is TRBD1 (5 bases). The CDR3 totals 14 residues. Germline V lookup: CDR1 MNHEY, CDR2 SVGEGT. V lost 3 bases and J 9 bases, leaving 15 bases between the germline ends. The CDR3 bases are TGTGCCAGCAGTTATTCGGGGCTCGAACGGCCCCAGCATTTT. It is translated as CASSYSGLERPQHF.

The V call is TRBV12-3 or TRBV12-4, the J call TRBJ2-7; 7 bases agree with TRBD1. The V and J ends lost 7 bases and 5 bases, in that order; junction bases with no gene match: 5. The CDR3 has 12 amino acids. CDR3 bases: TGTGCCAGCACTCAGACAGGGAACGAGCAGTACTTC. It is translated as CASTQTGNEQYF.

This rearrangement joins TRBV15 to TRBJ2-7; a possible D gene is TRBD2 (6 bases). V gave up 0 bases and J gave up 6 bases, with 12 bases separating them. CDR3 length: 14 residues. CDR1 and CDR2 (germline): LNHNV, YYDKDF (reference sequence). CDR3 sequence reads: CATSRDLTRSEQYF. CDR3 bases: TGTGCCACCAGCAGAGATTTGACTAGGAGCGAGCAGTACTTC.

The chain uses TRBV20-1 and TRBJ1-5; perhaps TRBD1 as D (6 bases). CDR3 length: 15 residues. Looked up from germline, CDR1 is DFQATT and CDR2 is SNEGSKA (reference sequence). Trimming removed 5 bases from V and 3 bases from J, with 17 bases in between. This CDR3 is CSASTTRGPNQPQHF. Here the CDR3 DNA reads TGCAGTGCTTCTACTACCAGGGGTCCCAATCAGCCCCAGCATTTT.

The chain uses TRBV29-1 and TRBJ1-3; no clear D. Trimming cost V 0 bases and J 0 bases, with 15 bases left between them. This CDR3 contains 17 residues. Germline V gene sequence: CDR1 SQVTM, CDR2 ANQGSEA. As DNA, the CDR3 is TGCAGCGTTGAAGATGGGCGGGGAACGAGCTCTGGAAACACCATATATTTT. Amino acids: CSVEDGRGTSSGNTIYF.

The sample holds a few counts of this clonotype. The chain is built from TRBV7-4 and TRBJ2-7; D is perhaps TRBD1 (5 bases). Deletions cut 2 bases from V and 6 bases from J, with 11 bases between. The CDR3 contains 13 residues. Germline V gene lookup returns CDR1 SGHVT and CDR2 SQSDAQ. The CDR3 spells CASSLPAGIEQYF. CDR3 nucleotide sequence: TGTGCCAGCAGCTTACCCGCAGGGATCGAGCAGTACTTC. The variable domain in full, with the rest retrieved from reference TRBV7-4 and TRBJ2-7, is GAGVSQSPRYKVAKRGRDVALRCDSISGHVTLYWYRQTLGQGSEVLTYSQSDAQRDKSGRPSGRFSAERPERSVSTLKIQRTEQGDSAVYLCASSLPAGIEQYFGPGTRLTVT.

There are many counts of this clonotype. The gene calls are TRBV20-1 and TRBJ1-1, with D possibly being TRBD1 (6 bases). V lost 6 bases, J lost 4 bases, and 18 bases lay in between. The CDR3 covers 14 residues. The V gene's germline CDR1 is DFQATT and CDR2 SNEGSKA (reference sequence). The CDR3 is CSARKGGGVTEAFF. The CDR3 DNA reads as TGCAGTGCCCGAAAGGGGGGTGGAGTCACTGAAGCTTTCTTT.

This clonotype was counted a single time. A read error is possible here, since a much larger clone lies one base away. The J gene is TRBJ1-3, the V gene TRBV7-2, with 7 nucleotides matching TRBD1. The germline gives CDR1 SGHTA, CDR2 FQGNSA. The CDR3 spans 15 residues. The CDR3 nucleotides are TGTGCCAGCAGCTCCGACGGGACAGCTGGAAACACCACATATTTT. Protein: CASSSDGTAGNTTYF.

This clonotype was counted many times. This chain uses TRBV7-9 with TRBJ2-7; 8 bases fit TRBD1. V shed 10 bases and J 3 bases; nucleotides not matched to a gene: 20. Germline-derived CDR1 and CDR2 are SEHNR and FQNEAQ (reference sequence). This CDR3 spans 17 amino acids. CDR3 in amino acids: CATGTAEPGQVNYEQYF. Written as DNA, the CDR3 is TGTGCCACCGGAACCGCTGAGCCGGGACAGGTTAACTACGAGCAGTACTTC.

This clonotype was recorded at least ten times. This rearrangement joins TRBV29-1 to TRBJ1-1; 7 nucleotides match TRBD1. V was pared by 6 bases and J by 0 bases, with 4 bases of the junction left unmatched. Germline V gene lookup returns CDR1 SQVTM and CDR2 ANQGSEA. CDR3 length equals 13 residues. The CDR3 is CSVRQGMNTEAFF. Written as DNA, the CDR3 is TGCAGCGTGCGACAGGGCATGAACACTGAAGCTTTCTTT.

The chain joins TRBV29-1 to TRBJ1-4; TRBD1 matches at 8 bases. This CDR3 contains 13 residues. The V gene's germline CDR1 is SQVTM and CDR2 ANQGSEA. V lost 7 bases to trimming and J lost 3 bases; unmatched junction nucleotides: 4. This chain's CDR3 is CSGKTGANEKLFF. DNA of the CDR3: TGCAGCGGGAAGACAGGGGCTAATGAAAAACTGTTTTTT.

This clonotype was seen ten or more times. This chain joins TRBV19 and TRBJ1-2; maybe TRBD1 (6 bases). This CDR3 spans 17 amino acids. V was trimmed by 5 bases and J by 8 bases, leaving 27 bases between them. Germline assignment: CDR1 LNHDA and CDR2 SQIVND (reference sequence). In DNA, the CDR3 is TGTGCCAGTAGTGTTACGCCGAGGGACACAGAGATGGGGGGCTACACCTTC. Encoded protein: CASSVTPRDTEMGGYTF.

There are a few counts of this clonotype. This sequence joins TRBV4-2 and TRBJ1-4, with D possibly being TRBD1 (5 bases). Between the trimmed V and J ends, which lost 5 bases and 5 bases, there was a span of 15 bases. CDR3 size: 15 residues. Looked up from germline, CDR1 is LGHNA and CDR2 is YNFKEQ. The CDR3 spells CASSVPGTSNEKLFF. The CDR3 DNA sequence: TGTGCCAGCAGCGTACCCGGGACGTCGAATGAAAAACTGTTTTTT.

This clonotype was observed at least ten times. The chain carries TRBV7-9 and TRBJ1-4, with unresolved D. Germline V gene lookup returns CDR1 SEHNR and CDR2 FQNEAQ (reference sequence). V was cut by 1 base and J by 0 bases, with 6 bases left in between. The CDR3 sequence is 15 residues long. The CDR3 loop is CASSLGLATNEKLFF. CDR3 DNA sequence: TGTGCCAGCAGCTTAGGGCTTGCAACTAATGAAAAACTGTTTTTT.

This clonotype was observed a few times. The CDR3 loop reads CASSRLAGSTDTQYF. The CDR3, as DNA: TGTGCCAGCTCCCGGCTAGCGGGGAGCACAGATACGCAGTATTTT. The V and J genes are TRBV6-5 and TRBJ2-3, with 9 bases fitting TRBD2. The CDR3 totals 15 residues. V lost 8 bases to trimming and J lost 0 bases; unmatched junction nucleotides: 6. Looked up from germline, CDR1 is MNHEY and CDR2 is SVGAGI.

With regard to this clonotype: A read error is possible here, since a much larger clone lies one base away. The CDR3 region has the DNA TGTGCCAGCAGGTCACAGGGTTTAACCGAAAAACTGTTTTTT. Translation: CASRSQGLTEKLFF. The chain uses TRBV7-8 and TRBJ1-4; D perhaps matches TRBD1 (6 bases). V was trimmed by 6 bases and J by 8 bases, leaving 16 bases between them. CDR1 SGHVS and CDR2 FQNEAQ come from the germline V gene. The CDR3 consists of 14 residues.

In nucleotides, the CDR3 is TGCAGCGCCCAAACCGGGACAGGGGCCGAGCAGTACTTC. It translates to CSAQTGTGAEQYF. This chain uses TRBV29-1 with TRBJ2-7, with TRBD1 identical over 10 bases. This CDR3 spans 13 amino acids. Trimming removed 7 bases from V and 6 bases from J; junction bases left unmatched: 9. Germline V gene data show CDR1 as SQVTM and CDR2 as ANQGSEA.

Ten or more counts support this clonotype. This chain joins TRBV7-9 and TRBJ1-1; the D gene is possibly TRBD1 (5 bases). Trimming left V 5 bases short and J 1 base short, with 20 bases between. This CDR3 spans 17 amino acids. Germline V gene lookup returns CDR1 SEHNR and CDR2 FQNEAQ (reference sequence). The CDR3 sequence: CASSLTGTSWANTEAFF. The CDR3 DNA reads as TGTGCCAGCAGCCTAACCGGGACCTCGTGGGCGAACACTGAAGCTTTCTTT.

This clonotype was picked up one time. This sequence joins TRBV5-1 and TRBJ2-7, with 10 bases identical to TRBD1. J lost 3 bases, V lost 7 bases, and 4 bases had no gene match. Germline CDR1 SGHRS, CDR2 YFSETQ. This CDR3 has 13 residues. Here the CDR3 reads CASVRDRGYEQYF. The CDR3 DNA sequence: TGCGCCAGCGTCCGGGACAGGGGCTACGAGCAGTACTTC.

Notes on this clonotype: One junction end disagrees with the germline gene, perhaps due to a read error. The chain carries TRBV10-2 and TRBJ1-1; D call uncertain. The CDR3 covers 13 residues. Germline values: CDR1 WSHSY, CDR2 SAAADI. The CDR3 here is CAWSRSSNTEAFF. CDR3 DNA sequence: TGTGCCTGGAGTCGCAGCTCGAACACTGAAGCTTTCTTT.

Only a few counts were recorded for this clonotype. The rearrangement links TRBV7-8 to TRBJ1-1; TRBD1 is a possible D gene (6 bases). Trimming took 4 bases from V and 0 from J, leaving 15 bases between them. The germline V gene encodes CDR1 SGHVS and CDR2 FQNEAQ. The CDR3 runs to 16 residues. Here the CDR3 reads CASSSAGAPMNTEAFF. The CDR3 coding sequence is TGTGCCAGCAGCTCAGCAGGGGCTCCCATGAACACTGAAGCTTTCTTT. Based on the CDR3 plus reference TRBV7-8 and TRBJ1-1, the full variable domain is GAGVSQSPRYKVAKRGQDVALRCDPISGHVSLFWYQQALGQGPEFLTYFQNEAQLDKSGLPSDRFFAERPEGSVSTLKIQRTQQEDSAVYLCASSSAGAPMNTEAFFGQGTRLTVV.